This T cell receptor beta chain was identified in a study of immune heterogeneity within non-small cell lung tumors (dated by TCRdb to about 2018). Broadly, across the study: By histology, several squamous cell carcinomas, 9 to 11 non-squamous carcinomas and 1 tumor not otherwise specified were included. To look at intratumoral immune heterogeneity, the study ran whole-exome sequencing, RNA-seq and TCR beta repertoire sequencing on several spatially distinct regions taken from every NSCLC tumor. TCR repertoires were analyzed from some 60 tumor loci of fewer than 16 patients, whereas transcriptome data were available for only 40 or so loci from more than nine patients. Neoantigen binding to each patient's HLA alleles was predicted with netMHCpan-3.0 for mutant peptides of 8 to 11 amino acids.

General study outcomes and caveats: Within a given patient, the same dominant CDR3B clonotypes showed up repeatedly across loci, although different tumor locations also carried unique high-frequency clones. Individual patients mostly had different high-frequency TCR beta clonotypes. A moderate positive correlation (R approximately 0.35), which was statistically significant, linked local T-cell repertoire clonality to local tumor mutational burden.

Genomic DNA was extracted from bulk tumor tissue and used as the TCR template, and around 600 ng gDNA was amplified per sample. During surgery, multiple biopsies were taken from each primary tumor and placed as far apart as possible within the tumor mass. Patients in the study cohort, which was described as untreated, were newly diagnosed NSCLC cases going through curative surgery. The donors were about 14 patients with newly diagnosed non-small cell lung cancer who were having surgery with curative intent. Two independent pathologists examined the resected tumor masses. Only high-quality DNA and RNA samples were carried forward to sequencing. Based on the germline V gene (reference sequence), the CDR1 and CDR2 sequences are DFQATT and SNEGSKA. V and J are trimmed by 6 bases and 5 bases, and the gene matches miss 9 bases of the junction. The CDR3 spans 14 residues, from the cysteine through the phenylalanine. The read is trimmed to its CDR3 DNA, 42 bases read in frame from base 1.

This clonotype was recorded many times. The antigen it binds to is not known. No qualities accompany the bases; no much larger clone lies one base away. The TCR beta CDR3 region was amplified with a multiplex PCR system whose first round of 10 cycles used 32 V-gene forward primers and 13 J-gene reverse primers. First-round PCR used a QIAGEN Multiplex PCR Kit, and primer sequences were filed in Chinese patent CN105087789A. A second PCR round added Illumina universal primers using the Phusion High-Fidelity PCR Kit. TCR libraries were paired-end sequenced at 151 bp read length on the Illumina HiSeq X Ten platform. Under the source paper's analysis protocol: Cutadapt removed reads without multiplex PCR primers, PEAR merged read pairs, and MiXCR with default settings called CDR3 regions. Repertoire diversity was assessed by Shannon entropy, and clonality was calculated as one minus the Shannon entropy divided by the ln of the count of productive unique sequences. A clonotype counted as a dominant or high-frequency T-cell clone when its frequency was 0.5% or higher. In-frame beta chains were kept once TCRdb had trimmed the public reads at Q25 with fastp and called clones with MiXCR. Each CDR3 protein appears once, grouped with its most common genes and DNA. TCRdb assigned the V and J calls; the authors' analysis was not used. The sample table holds tens of thousands of distinct CDR3 sequences, of which 28% were seen once. The ten largest clones represent approximately 4.2% of the sample.

Recombination joined TRBV20-1 with TRBJ2-2, with 7 bases in between that match TRBD1. What was sequenced was lung tumor tissue. The origin of this receptor is a man aged 35 to 55 with non-small cell lung cancer. CDR3 protein: CSASTTGITGELFF. In nucleotides, the sequence is TGCAGTGCATCCACGACAGGGATAACCGGGGAGCTGTTTTTT.